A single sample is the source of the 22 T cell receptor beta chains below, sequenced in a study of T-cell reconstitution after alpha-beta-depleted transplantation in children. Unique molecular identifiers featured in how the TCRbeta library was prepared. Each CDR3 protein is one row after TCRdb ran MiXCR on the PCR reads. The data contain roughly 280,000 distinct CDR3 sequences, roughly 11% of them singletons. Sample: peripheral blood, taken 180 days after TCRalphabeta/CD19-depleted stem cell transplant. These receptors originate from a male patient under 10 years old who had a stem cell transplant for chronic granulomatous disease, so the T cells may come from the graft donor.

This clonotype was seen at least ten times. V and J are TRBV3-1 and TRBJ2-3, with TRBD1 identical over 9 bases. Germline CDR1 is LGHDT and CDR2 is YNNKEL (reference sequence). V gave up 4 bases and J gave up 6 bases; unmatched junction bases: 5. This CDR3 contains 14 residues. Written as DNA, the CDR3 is TGTGCCAGCAGCCCGGACAGGGGTCGCGATACGCAGTATTTT. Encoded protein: CASSPDRGRDTQYF.

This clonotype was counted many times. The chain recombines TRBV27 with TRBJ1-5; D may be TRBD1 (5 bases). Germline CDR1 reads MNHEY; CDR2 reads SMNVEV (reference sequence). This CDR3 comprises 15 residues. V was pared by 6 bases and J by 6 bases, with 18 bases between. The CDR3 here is CASRFTPGDFQPQHF. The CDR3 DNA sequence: TGTGCCAGCAGATTTACCCCGGGGGACTTTCAGCCCCAGCATTTT.

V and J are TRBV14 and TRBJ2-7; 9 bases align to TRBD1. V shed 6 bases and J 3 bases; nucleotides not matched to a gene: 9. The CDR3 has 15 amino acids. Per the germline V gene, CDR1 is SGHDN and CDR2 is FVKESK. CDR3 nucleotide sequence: TGTGCCAGCAGTCTGGGACAGGGTCCTTTCTACGAGCAGTACTTC. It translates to CASSLGQGPFYEQYF. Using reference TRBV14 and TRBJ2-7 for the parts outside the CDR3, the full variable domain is EAGVTQFPSHSVIEKGQTVTLRCDPISGHDNLYWYRRVMGKEIKFLLHFVKESKQDESGMPNNRFLAERTGGTYSTLKVQPAELEDSGVYFCASSLGQGPFYEQYFGPGTRLTVT.

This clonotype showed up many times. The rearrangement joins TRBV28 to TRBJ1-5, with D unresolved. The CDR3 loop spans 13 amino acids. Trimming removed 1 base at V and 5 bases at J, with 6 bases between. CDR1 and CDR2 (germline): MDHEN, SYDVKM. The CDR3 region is CASSLLGDQPQHF. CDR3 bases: TGTGCCAGCAGTTTATTGGGTGATCAGCCCCAGCATTTT.

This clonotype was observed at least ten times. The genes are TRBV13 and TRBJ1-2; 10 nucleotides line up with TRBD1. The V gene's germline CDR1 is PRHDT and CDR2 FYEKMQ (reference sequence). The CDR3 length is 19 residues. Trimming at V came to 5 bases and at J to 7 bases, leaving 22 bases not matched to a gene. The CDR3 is CASSQGPRNPGTGVGGYTF. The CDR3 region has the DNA TGTGCCAGCAGCCAGGGTCCCCGAAATCCCGGGACAGGGGTCGGTGGCTACACCTTC.

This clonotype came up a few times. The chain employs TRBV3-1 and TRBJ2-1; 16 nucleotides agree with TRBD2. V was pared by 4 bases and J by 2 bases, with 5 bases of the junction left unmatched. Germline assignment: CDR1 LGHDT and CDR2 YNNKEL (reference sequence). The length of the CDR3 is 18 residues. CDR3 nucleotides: TGTGCCAGCAGCCCTTCGGGACTAGCGGGAGGGGCCTACAATGAGCAGTTCTTC. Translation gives CASSPSGLAGGAYNEQFF.

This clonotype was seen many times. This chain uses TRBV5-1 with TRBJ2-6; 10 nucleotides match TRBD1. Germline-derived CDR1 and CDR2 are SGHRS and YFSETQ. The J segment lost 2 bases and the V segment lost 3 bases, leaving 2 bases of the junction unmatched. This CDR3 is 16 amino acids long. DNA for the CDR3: TGCGCCAGCAGCTCCGGGACAGGGGCTGGGGCCAACGTCCTGACTTTC. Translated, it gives CASSSGTGAGANVLTF.

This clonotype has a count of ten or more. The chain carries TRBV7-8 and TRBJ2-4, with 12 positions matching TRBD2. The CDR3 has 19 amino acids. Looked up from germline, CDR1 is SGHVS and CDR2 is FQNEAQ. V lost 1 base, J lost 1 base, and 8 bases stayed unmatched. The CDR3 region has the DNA TGTGCCAGCAGCTTAGGGCGACTAGCGGGAGTTGCGGCCAAAAACATTCAGTACTTC. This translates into CASSLGRLAGVAAKNIQYF.

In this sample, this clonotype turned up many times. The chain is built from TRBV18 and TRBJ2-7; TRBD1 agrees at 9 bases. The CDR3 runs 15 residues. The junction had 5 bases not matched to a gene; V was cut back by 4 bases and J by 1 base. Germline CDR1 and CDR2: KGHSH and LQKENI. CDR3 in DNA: TGTGCCAGCTCACGCTCCGGGACAGGGTCCTACGAGCAGTACTTC. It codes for CASSRSGTGSYEQYF.

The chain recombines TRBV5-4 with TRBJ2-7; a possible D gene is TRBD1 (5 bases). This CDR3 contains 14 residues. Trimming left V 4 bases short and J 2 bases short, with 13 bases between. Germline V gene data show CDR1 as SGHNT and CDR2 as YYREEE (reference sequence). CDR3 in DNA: TGTGCCAGCAGCACGACAGCGATACCCTACGAGCAGTACTTC. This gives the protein CASSTTAIPYEQYF.

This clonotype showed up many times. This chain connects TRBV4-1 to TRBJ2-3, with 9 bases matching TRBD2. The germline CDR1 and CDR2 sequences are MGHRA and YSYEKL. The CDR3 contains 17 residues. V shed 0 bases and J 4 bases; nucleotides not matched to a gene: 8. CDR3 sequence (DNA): TGCGCCAGCAGCCAAGATAATGGCGGGGGGGCCGCAGATACGCAGTATTTT. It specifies CASSQDNGGGAADTQYF.

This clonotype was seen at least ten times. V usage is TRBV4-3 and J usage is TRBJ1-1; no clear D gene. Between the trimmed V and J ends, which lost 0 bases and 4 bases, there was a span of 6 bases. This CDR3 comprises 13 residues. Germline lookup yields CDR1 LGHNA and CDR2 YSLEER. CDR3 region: CASSQDSGTEAFF. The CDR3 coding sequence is TGCGCCAGCAGCCAAGACTCGGGCACTGAAGCTTTCTTT.

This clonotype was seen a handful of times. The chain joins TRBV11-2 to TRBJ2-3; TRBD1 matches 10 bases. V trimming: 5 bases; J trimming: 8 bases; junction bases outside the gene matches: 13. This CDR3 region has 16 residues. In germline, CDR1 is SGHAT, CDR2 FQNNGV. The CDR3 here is CASSPWADRGRSTQYF. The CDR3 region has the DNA TGTGCCAGCAGCCCCTGGGCGGACAGGGGGAGGAGTACGCAGTATTTT.

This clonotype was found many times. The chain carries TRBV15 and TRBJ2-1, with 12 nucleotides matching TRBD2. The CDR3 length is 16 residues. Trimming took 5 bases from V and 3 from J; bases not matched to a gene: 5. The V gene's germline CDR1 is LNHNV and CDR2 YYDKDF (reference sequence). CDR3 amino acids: CATSGWTSGNYNEQFF. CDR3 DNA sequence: TGTGCCACCAGCGGTTGGACTAGCGGGAACTACAATGAGCAGTTCTTC.

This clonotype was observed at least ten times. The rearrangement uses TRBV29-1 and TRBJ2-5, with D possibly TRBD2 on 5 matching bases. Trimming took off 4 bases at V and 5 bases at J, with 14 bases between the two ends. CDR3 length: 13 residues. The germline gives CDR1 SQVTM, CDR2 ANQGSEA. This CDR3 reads CSVVGLAGETQYF. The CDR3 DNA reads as TGCAGCGTTGTTGGGCTAGCTGGCGAGACCCAGTACTTC.

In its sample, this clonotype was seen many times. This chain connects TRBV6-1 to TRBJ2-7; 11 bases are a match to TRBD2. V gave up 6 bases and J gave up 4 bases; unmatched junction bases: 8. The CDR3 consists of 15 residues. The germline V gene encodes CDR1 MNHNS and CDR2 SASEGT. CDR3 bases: TGTGCCAGCAGAGAGGGAGTAGCGGGGGGGTACGAGCAGTACTTC. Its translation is CASREGVAGGYEQYF.

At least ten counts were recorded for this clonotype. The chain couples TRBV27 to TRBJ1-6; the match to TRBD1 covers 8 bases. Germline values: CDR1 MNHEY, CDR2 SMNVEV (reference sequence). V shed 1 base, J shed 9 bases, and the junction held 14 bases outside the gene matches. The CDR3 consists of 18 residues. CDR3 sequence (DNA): TGTGCCAGCAGTTTATGGACAGGGTGGGGGATGGGTATTTCACCCCTCCACTTT. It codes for CASSLWTGWGMGISPLHF.

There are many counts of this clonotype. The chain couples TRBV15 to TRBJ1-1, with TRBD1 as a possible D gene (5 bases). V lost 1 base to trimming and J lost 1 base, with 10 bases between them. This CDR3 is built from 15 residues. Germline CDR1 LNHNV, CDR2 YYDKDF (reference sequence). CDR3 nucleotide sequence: TGTGCCACCAGCAGAGCCCTGGGGGGGAACACTGAAGCTTTCTTT. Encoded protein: CATSRALGGNTEAFF. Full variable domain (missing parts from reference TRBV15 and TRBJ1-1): DAMVIQNPRYQVTQFGKPVTLSCSQTLNHNVMYWYQQKSSQAPKLLFHYYDKDFNNEADTPDNFQSRRPNTSFCFLDIRSPGLGDTAMYLCATSRALGGNTEAFFGQGTRLTVV.

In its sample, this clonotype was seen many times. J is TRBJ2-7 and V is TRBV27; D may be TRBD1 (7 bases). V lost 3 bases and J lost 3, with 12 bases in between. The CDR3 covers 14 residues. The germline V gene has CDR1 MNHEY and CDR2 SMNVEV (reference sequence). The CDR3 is CASSFSGGFYEQYF. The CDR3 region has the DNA TGTGCCAGCAGTTTTTCAGGGGGGTTCTACGAGCAGTACTTC.

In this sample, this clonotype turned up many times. Here the CDR3 reads CSARDWGLAGGPGRGYNEQFF. CDR3 bases: TGCAGTGCTAGAGATTGGGGACTAGCGGGAGGGCCTGGCCGCGGCTACAATGAGCAGTTCTTC. The V and J genes are TRBV20-1 and TRBJ2-1, with 16 bases fitting TRBD2. J was trimmed by 3 bases and V by 0 bases; bases with no gene match: 14. The germline gives CDR1 DFQATT, CDR2 SNEGSKA (reference sequence). CDR3 length equals 21 residues.

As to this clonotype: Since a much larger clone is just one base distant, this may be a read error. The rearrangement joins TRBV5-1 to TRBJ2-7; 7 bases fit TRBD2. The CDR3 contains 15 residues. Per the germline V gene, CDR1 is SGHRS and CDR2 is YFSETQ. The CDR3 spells CASSRVAGDPYEHYF. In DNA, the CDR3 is TGCGCCAGCAGCCGAGTCGCGGGGGACCCCTACGAGCATTACTTC.

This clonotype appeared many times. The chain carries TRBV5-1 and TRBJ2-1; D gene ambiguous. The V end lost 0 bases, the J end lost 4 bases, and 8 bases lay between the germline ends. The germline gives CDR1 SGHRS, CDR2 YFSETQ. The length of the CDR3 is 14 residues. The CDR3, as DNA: TGCGCCAGCAGCTTGGCCACTCCGTACAATGAGCAGTTCTTC. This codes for CASSLATPYNEQFF.